The next 22 T cell receptor beta chains were all read from a single sample in a study of T cells in Graves' hyperthyroidism and ophthalmopathy. Regions amplified from RNA transcripts were the TCR beta CDR3 regions. The HTBI primer set was used in a first-round RT-PCR of the TCR CDR3. MiXCR, applied by TCRdb to the multiplex PCR reads, yields one record per CDR3 protein. Among 550,000 to 700,000 distinct CDR3 sequences listed, around 45% were seen once. Sequencing used peripheral blood or thyroid tissue (not recorded which). The receptors were sampled from an adult woman with Graves' disease, either hyperthyroidism or ophthalmopathy (not recorded which).

This sequence joins TRBV2 and TRBJ1-5, with a tentative D call TRBD1 (5 bases). V dropped 8 bases and J dropped 2 bases, with 19 bases sitting between them. Germline V gene data show CDR1 as SNHLY and CDR2 as FYNNEI. The length of the CDR3 is 16 residues. CDR3 region: CASQRGVRNGNQPQHF. The CDR3 DNA follows: TGTGCCAGCCAGCGGGGGGTTCGAAATGGCAATCAGCCCCAGCATTTT.

This clonotype was counted at least ten times. The chain has TRBV6-1 and TRBJ1-2, with TRBD1 matching 11 bases. Germline assignment: CDR1 MNHNS and CDR2 SASEGT. The CDR3 has 16 amino acids. Trimming removed 7 bases from V and 5 bases from J; junction bases left unmatched: 12. The CDR3 sequence is CASNIGQGAEEYGYTF. In DNA, the CDR3 is TGTGCCAGCAATATAGGACAGGGGGCAGAGGAGTATGGCTACACCTTC.

This clonotype was detected ten times or more. The chain has TRBV19 and TRBJ1-2; the D gene is possibly TRBD1 (5 bases). V was cut by 7 bases and J by 3 bases, with 15 bases left in between. This CDR3 comprises 14 residues. Germline V lookup: CDR1 LNHDA, CDR2 SQIVND (reference sequence). The CDR3 DNA is TGTGCCAGTACCCGACGGGGCGATTACTATGGCTACACCTTC. This codes for CASTRRGDYYGYTF.

V gene TRBV10-2 combines with J gene TRBJ2-5, with a tentative D call TRBD2 (6 bases). The CDR3 spans 15 residues. V lost 2 bases and J 8 bases, leaving 18 bases between the germline ends. Germline CDR1 and CDR2: WSHSY and SAAADI. The CDR3 DNA sequence: TGCGCCAGCAGTGAGCCGAGACTAGAACAGGCTACCCAGTACTTC. It yields the protein CASSEPRLEQATQYF.

The V call is TRBV5-1, the J call TRBJ1-6, with TRBD1 identical over 7 bases. V dropped 0 bases and J dropped 7; count of bases not matched to a gene: 4. Germline-derived CDR1 and CDR2 are SGHRS and YFSETQ. The CDR3 has 15 residues. CDR3 bases: TGCGCCAGCAGCTTGGAGGGACAGATCAATTCACCCCTCCACTTT. This gives the protein CASSLEGQINSPLHF.

The chain recombines TRBV10-3 with TRBJ1-1; maybe TRBD1 (6 bases). V was pared by 2 bases and J by 1 base, with 20 bases between. The CDR3 totals 18 residues. CDR1 is ENHRY and CDR2 is SYGVKD in the germline V gene. CDR3 residues: CAISEEGMMETGNTEAFF. CDR3 nucleotides: TGTGCCATCAGTGAGGAGGGGATGATGGAGACAGGGAACACTGAAGCTTTCTTT.

As concerns this clonotype: Sequence at one end of the junction differs from germline and may be a read error. The chain recombines TRBV25-1 with TRBJ1-2; D possibly corresponds to TRBD1 (6 bases). The CDR3 extends over 20 amino acids. Per the germline V gene, CDR1 is MGHDK and CDR2 is SYGVNS. CDR3 nucleotide sequence: TGCGCCAGCAGCCGCCTGGCCCGCCACACAGGGCGACCGGTTAACTATGGCTACACCTTC. This gives the protein CASSRLARHTGRPVNYGYTF.

The chain uses TRBV20-1 and TRBJ2-2; 7 bases are shared with TRBD1. The CDR3 contains 16 residues. Trimming removed 6 bases from V and 5 bases from J; junction bases left unmatched: 15. Germline V gene data show CDR1 as DFQATT and CDR2 as SNEGSKA (reference sequence). The CDR3, as DNA: TGCAGTGCCTTCTCCCGAGGGGGCGCGAGGACCGGGGAGCTGTTTTTT. It yields the protein CSAFSRGGARTGELFF.

This clonotype has at least ten counts. This chain links TRBV4-1 with TRBJ2-2, with D unclear. V lost 0 bases, J lost 0 bases, and 5 bases lay in between. The germline V gene encodes CDR1 MGHRA and CDR2 YSYEKL. This CDR3 spans 15 amino acids. The CDR3 nucleotides read TGCGCCAGCAGCCAAGATCCGACGAACACCGGGGAGCTGTTTTTT. Its protein product is CASSQDPTNTGELFF.

The chain combines TRBV10-3 with TRBJ2-5; 7 positions agree with TRBD2. The CDR3 is 12 amino acids. The germline CDR1 and CDR2 sequences are ENHRY and SYGVKD. Trimming took 4 bases from V and 7 from J; bases not matched to a gene: 3. The CDR3 is CAISGASGTQYF. CDR3 nucleotides: TGTGCCATCAGTGGAGCTAGCGGGACCCAGTACTTC.

The chain has TRBV29-1 and TRBJ1-2; D remains unclear. The length of the CDR3 is 11 residues. V was cut by 1 base and J by 3 bases, with 3 bases left in between. Germline loops: CDR1 SQVTM, CDR2 ANQGSEA. DNA of the CDR3: TGCAGCGTTGAAGGCGACTATGGCTACACCTTC. Its translation is CSVEGDYGYTF.

V is TRBV7-2 and J is TRBJ1-2, with 9 bases aligning to TRBD1. Losses at the gene ends were 2 bases for V and 8 bases for J; bases not matched to a gene: 6. The CDR3 runs to 14 residues. In germline, CDR1 is SGHTA, CDR2 FQGNSA. The chain's CDR3 is CASSLFGTGFGYTF. CDR3 in DNA: TGTGCCAGCAGCTTATTTGGGACAGGGTTCGGCTACACCTTC.

Ten or more counts support this clonotype. The gene calls are TRBV20-1 and TRBJ2-7; weak D call: TRBD2 (6 bases). Trimming cost V 6 bases and J 4 bases, with 13 bases left between them. From germline, CDR1 is DFQATT and CDR2 SNEGSKA (reference sequence). This CDR3 is built from 12 residues. CDR3 region: CSAPSVIYEQYF. CDR3 in DNA: TGCAGTGCCCCTAGCGTTATTTACGAGCAGTACTTC.

The genes are TRBV29-1 and TRBJ2-7; no clear D gene. The CDR3 spans 10 residues. Looked up from germline, CDR1 is SQVTM and CDR2 is ANQGSEA. V lost 8 bases and J 2 bases, leaving 7 bases between the germline ends. The CDR3: CSLRPYEQYF. The CDR3 DNA sequence: TGCAGCTTACGGCCCTACGAGCAGTACTTC.

The V and J genes are TRBV5-6 and TRBJ2-7; 7 nucleotides agree with TRBD2. The CDR3 is made up of 15 amino acids. The germline CDR1 and CDR2 sequences are SGHDT and YYEEEE. The trim removed 4 bases at V and 3 bases at J, leaving 10 bases unmatched. CDR3 DNA sequence: TGTGCCAGCAGCCCAATCCGAGCGGGAAACTACGAGCAGTACTTC. Its protein is CASSPIRAGNYEQYF.

This chain joins TRBV20-1 and TRBJ1-2; unclear D gene. Germline V gives CDR1 DFQATT, CDR2 SNEGSKA (reference sequence). V was shortened by 0 bases and J by 5 bases, with 10 bases between the two germline ends. There are 13 residues in the CDR3. CDR3 amino acids: CSARDVSAYGYTF. In DNA form, the CDR3 reads TGCAGTGCTAGAGATGTGTCAGCTTATGGCTACACCTTC.

Only a few counts were recorded for this clonotype. V and J are TRBV5-1 and TRBJ2-3; 8 positions agree with TRBD2. V was clipped by 0 bases and J by 6 bases; unmatched bases: 6. CDR1 SGHRS and CDR2 YFSETQ come from the germline V gene. The CDR3 totals 15 residues. The CDR3 sequence is CASSLGTSPDDTQYF. The DNA of the CDR3 is TGCGCCAGCAGCTTGGGGACTAGCCCGGATGATACGCAGTATTTT.

The chain couples TRBV7-8 to TRBJ2-7, with D perhaps TRBD1 (6 bases). V was clipped by 5 bases and J by 3 bases, with 17 bases between them. Germline values: CDR1 SGHVS, CDR2 FQNEAQ. The CDR3 consists of 15 residues. CDR3 coding DNA: TGTGCCAGCAGCCCCCAGGGGCGGACGATCTACGAGCAGTACTTC. Protein product: CASSPQGRTIYEQYF.

In nucleotides, the CDR3 is TGTGCCAGCAGCTGGCTACGGCTCTCTGGAAACACCTTC. It specifies CASSWLRLSGNTF. The chain combines TRBV7-9 with TRBJ1-2; no clear D gene. CDR1 is SEHNR and CDR2 is FQNEAQ in the germline V gene (reference sequence). The CDR3 sequence is 13 residues long. V was shortened by 4 bases and J by 12 bases, with 18 bases between the two germline ends. Complete variable domain (other parts from reference TRBV7-9 and TRBJ1-2): DTGVSQNPRHKITKRGQNVTFRCDPISEHNRLYWYRQTLGQGPEFLTYFQNEAQLEKSRLLSDRFSAERPKGSFSTLEIQRTEQGDSAMYLCASSWLRLSGNTFGSGTRLTVV.

At least ten counts were recorded for this clonotype. The rearrangement uses TRBV12-3 or TRBV12-4 and TRBJ1-5; 7 bases align to TRBD1. This CDR3 has 16 residues. The V and J ends lost 6 bases and 4 bases, in that order; junction bases with no gene match: 12. The CDR3 is CASRPQGGIQNQPQHF. DNA of the CDR3: TGTGCCAGCAGACCCCAGGGGGGGATTCAAAATCAGCCCCAGCATTTT.

The table lists this clonotype with many counts. This sequence joins TRBV20-1 and TRBJ1-5, with unresolved D. V was pared by 4 bases and J by 1 base, with 2 bases between. Germline V CDR1 and CDR2: DFQATT, SNEGSKA (reference sequence). The CDR3 spans 11 residues. In DNA form, the CDR3 reads TGCAGTGCTAAAAGCAATCAGCCCCAGCATTTT. Translating gives CSAKSNQPQHF.

This clonotype showed up many times. The V and J genes are TRBV29-1 and TRBJ2-7, with TRBD2 matching 9 bases. Germline V lookup: CDR1 SQVTM, CDR2 ANQGSEA. With 4 bases clipped from V and 0 bases from J, the junction kept 10 bases outside the gene matches. The CDR3 is 16 amino acids. In DNA, the CDR3 is TGCAGCGTTGTAGAGCCTAGCGGGACGAGCTCCTACGAGCAGTACTTC. This sequence encodes CSVVEPSGTSSYEQYF.